This passage covers 26 T cell receptor beta chains from one sample sequenced in a study of CD8 T cells in ankylosing spondylitis. Notes on the study in general: Characteristic of ankylosing spondylitis blood, it appeared, was a TCR beta motif comprising roughly eight highly homologous variants.

Via MiXCR, TCRdb re-called the 5' RACE reads, giving one row per CDR3 protein. The repertoire includes approximately 540,000 distinct CDR3 sequences, 9.5% to 15% of them detected once, and nearly 7% sits in the top ten. The antigens of these receptors remain unknown. Sequencing was performed on blood, either unsorted or a sorted T cell fraction (not recorded which). These receptors were obtained from a male donor with ankylosing spondylitis.

The table lists this clonotype with a few counts. The V call is TRBV5-1, the J call TRBJ2-5, with 13 bases aligning to TRBD2. The CDR3 is 16 residues long. With V trimmed by 4 bases and J by 0 bases, 3 bases remained unmatched. Germline loops: CDR1 SGHRS, CDR2 YFSETQ. The DNA of the CDR3 is TGCGCCAGCAGCCGTGGACTAGCGGGAGACCAAGAGACCCAGTACTTC. This gives the protein CASSRGLAGDQETQYF.

This clonotype showed up just a few times. The CDR3 bases are TGCAGTGCCGCATTGCAGAACACTGAAGCTTTCTTT. It codes for CSAALQNTEAFF. The J gene is TRBJ1-1, the V gene TRBV20-1; D not resolved. The germline CDR1 and CDR2 sequences are DFQATT and SNEGSKA (reference sequence). The CDR3 contains 12 residues. The V end was cut by 6 bases, the J end by 1 base, with 9 bases between.

This chain uses TRBV7-9 with TRBJ1-3, with 7 bases matching TRBD1. Germline lookup yields CDR1 SEHNR and CDR2 FQNEAQ (reference sequence). The CDR3 sequence is 16 residues long. The trim removed 5 bases at V and 4 bases at J, leaving 11 bases unmatched. The CDR3 reads CASSSPDRAEGNTIYF. The CDR3 region has the DNA TGTGCCAGCAGCAGCCCAGACAGGGCGGAAGGAAACACCATATATTTT. Combining the CDR3 with reference TRBV7-9 and TRBJ1-3 gives the whole variable domain DTGVSQNPRHKITKRGQNVTFRCDPISEHNRLYWYRQTLGQGPEFLTYFQNEAQLEKSRLLSDRFSAERPKGSFSTLEIQRTEQGDSAMYLCASSSPDRAEGNTIYFGEGSWLTVV.

The CDR3 DNA reads as TGTGCCAGCAGTGATAGGGCAGATACGCAGTATTTT. Protein sequence: CASSDRADTQYF. The chain carries TRBV2 and TRBJ2-3; D unresolved. Germline-derived CDR1 and CDR2 are SNHLY and FYNNEI. CDR3 length: 12 amino acids. Trimming removed 3 bases from V and 4 bases from J, with 5 bases in between.

This clonotype was seen many times. V gene TRBV5-1 combines with J gene TRBJ2-2; TRBD1 is a possible D gene (6 bases). The germline V gene has CDR1 SGHRS and CDR2 YFSETQ. Between the trimmed V and J ends, which lost 4 bases and 6 bases, there was a span of 16 bases. The CDR3 extends over 15 amino acids. The CDR3 spells CASSRTALGSGELFF. The CDR3 DNA sequence: TGCGCCAGCAGCAGGACAGCCTTGGGATCCGGGGAGCTGTTTTTT.

This clonotype was observed a handful of times. This chain connects TRBV10-3 to TRBJ2-5, with D perhaps given as TRBD1 or TRBD2 (5 bases each). V dropped 2 bases and J dropped 5 bases, with 9 bases sitting between them. Per the germline V gene, CDR1 is ENHRY and CDR2 is SYGVKD. The CDR3 runs to 13 residues. Written as DNA, the CDR3 is TGTGCCATCAGTGAGCAGGGACGGGAGACCCAGTACTTC. Protein sequence: CAISEQGRETQYF.

The CDR3 bases are TGCAGTGCTAGAGATGGGTCCAGGGATAATGGCTACACCTTC. Its translation: CSARDGSRDNGYTF. This rearrangement joins TRBV20-1 to TRBJ1-2; D perhaps matches TRBD1 (5 bases). Germline V gene sequence: CDR1 DFQATT, CDR2 SNEGSKA (reference sequence). The CDR3 loop spans 14 amino acids. With 0 bases removed from V and 6 bases from J, the gap between germline ends came to 14 bases.

This clonotype was seen a few times. The chain carries TRBV11-2 and TRBJ2-5; D gene unclear. The V end was cut by 3 bases, the J end by 3 bases, with 14 bases between. Germline loops: CDR1 SGHAT, CDR2 FQNNGV. This CDR3 has 15 residues. The CDR3: CASSFRPSDEETQYF. The CDR3 DNA reads TGTGCCAGCAGCTTTCGCCCCTCGGACGAAGAGACCCAGTACTTC.

This clonotype was seen more than once but under ten times. J is TRBJ1-4 and V is TRBV25-1; D remains unclear. The V end lost 3 bases, the J end lost 5 bases, and 13 bases lay between the germline ends. CDR1 MGHDK and CDR2 SYGVNS come from the germline V gene. This CDR3 region has 15 residues. The CDR3 sequence: CASSDWGNTNEKLFF. CDR3 nucleotides: TGTGCCAGCAGTGATTGGGGTAATACGAATGAAAAACTGTTTTTT.

This chain links TRBV5-1 with TRBJ2-3; 15 bases are shared with TRBD2. CDR1 is SGHRS and CDR2 is YFSETQ in the germline V gene. J was trimmed by 3 bases and V by 3 bases; bases with no gene match: 2. The length of the CDR3 is 16 residues. In DNA, the CDR3 is TGCGCCAGCAGCTACGGGACTAGCGGGAGGACAGATACGCAGTATTTT. It encodes CASSYGTSGRTDTQYF. Variable domain in full (rest from reference TRBV5-1 and TRBJ2-3): KAGVTQTPRYLIKTRGQQVTLSCSPISGHRSVSWYQQTPGQGLQFLFEYFSETQRNKGNFPGRFSGRQFSNSRSEMNVSTLELGDSALYLCASSYGTSGRTDTQYFGPGTRLTVL.

The sample holds a few counts of this clonotype. The CDR3 reads CASSLLGSSPGANVLTF. The CDR3 coding sequence is TGCGCCAGCAGCTTGCTGGGATCAAGTCCTGGGGCCAACGTCCTGACTTTC. The V gene is TRBV5-1, the J gene TRBJ2-6, with unresolved D. Germline lookup yields CDR1 SGHRS and CDR2 YFSETQ. The CDR3 extends over 17 amino acids. The V gene lost 1 base and the J gene lost 2 bases, with 13 bases spanning the gap.

The rearrangement uses TRBV5-1 and TRBJ2-1; D call uncertain. The CDR3 totals 14 residues. The ends were cut back, 0 bases at V and 7 bases at J, with 11 bases in the middle. The V gene's germline CDR1 is SGHRS and CDR2 YFSETQ. The CDR3 nucleotides are TGCGCCAGCAGCTTGGAATACAAGGGTAATGAGCAGTTCTTC. Its translation is CASSLEYKGNEQFF. Using reference TRBV5-1 and TRBJ2-1 for the parts outside the CDR3, the full variable domain is KAGVTQTPRYLIKTRGQQVTLSCSPISGHRSVSWYQQTPGQGLQFLFEYFSETQRNKGNFPGRFSGRQFSNSRSEMNVSTLELGDSALYLCASSLEYKGNEQFFGPGTRLTVL.

This clonotype was seen a few times. The chain recombines TRBV12-3 or TRBV12-4 with TRBJ2-7; a possible D gene is TRBD2 (5 bases). The CDR3 runs to 14 residues. The ends were cut back, 3 bases at V and 5 bases at J, with 14 bases in the middle. The CDR3 bases are TGTGCCAGCAGTTTCGGACTGGAGTTTAACGAGCAGTACTTC. It is translated as CASSFGLEFNEQYF.

The chain joins TRBV20-1 to TRBJ2-7; no reliable D call. CDR3 length: 12 residues. The germline CDR1 and CDR2 sequences are DFQATT and SNEGSKA (reference sequence). V was clipped by 3 bases and J by 0 bases, with 6 bases between them. DNA for the CDR3: TGCAGTGCTAGCGGCAACTCCTACGAGCAGTACTTC. As protein: CSASGNSYEQYF.

This chain connects TRBV5-1 to TRBJ2-7; 11 nucleotides match TRBD2. The CDR3 is 16 residues long. The V gene end was trimmed by 4 bases and the J gene end by 4 bases; junction bases not matched to a gene: 10. Germline CDR1 SGHRS, CDR2 YFSETQ. CDR3 nucleotides: TGCGCCAGCAGCGCGAGTTGGGGGACTAGCGGTTACGAGCAGTACTTC. This translates into CASSASWGTSGYEQYF.

The chain employs TRBV30 and TRBJ1-3; D is unresolved. Trimming cost V 1 base and J 4 bases, with 11 bases left between them. This CDR3 has 14 residues. Germline CDR1 reads GTSNPN; CDR2 reads SVGIG (reference sequence). CDR3 bases: TGTGCCTGGAGTGCGGGAAAAGGAGGAAACACCATATATTTT. It is translated as CAWSAGKGGNTIYF.

This clonotype was picked up many times. The chain combines TRBV29-1 with TRBJ2-7; D remains unclear. V dropped 4 bases and J dropped 2 bases, with 9 bases sitting between them. CDR1 is SQVTM, CDR2 ANQGSEA, per germline. This CDR3 is built from 12 residues. The chain's CDR3 is CSVGIGTYEQYF. CDR3 in DNA: TGCAGCGTTGGTATAGGCACCTACGAGCAGTACTTC.

The chain couples TRBV4-1 to TRBJ2-1; TRBD1 aligns across 7 bases. This CDR3 region has 15 residues. Germline V gene data show CDR1 as MGHRA and CDR2 as YSYEKL. J gave up 3 bases and V 1 base, and 3 bases lay outside the gene matches. The CDR3 nucleotides are TGCGCCAGCAGCCAAGCGGACAGGCTCTACAATGAGCAGTTCTTC. Its translation is CASSQADRLYNEQFF.

V usage is TRBV3-1 and J usage is TRBJ2-1, with 7 bases lining up with TRBD2. CDR3 length: 15 amino acids. V gave up 2 bases and J gave up 3 bases; unmatched junction bases: 4. Germline CDR1 reads LGHDT; CDR2 reads YNNKEL (reference sequence). CDR3 sequence: CASSQPLAGYNEQFF. The CDR3 bases are TGTGCCAGCAGCCAACCCTTAGCGGGCTACAATGAGCAGTTCTTC.

This clonotype was detected ten times or more. This chain links TRBV7-2 with TRBJ2-1; D is perhaps TRBD2 (6 bases). The CDR3 sequence is 13 residues long. Per germline, CDR1 SGHTA and CDR2 FQGNSA. Trimming took off 5 bases at V and 8 bases at J, with 13 bases between the two ends. The CDR3 loop reads CASSPGLAYEQFF. DNA for the CDR3: TGTGCCAGCAGCCCCGGCCTAGCGTATGAGCAGTTCTTC.

This clonotype has a count of ten or more. CDR3 loop: CASSVTGSVEQFF. Written as DNA, the CDR3 is TGTGCCAGCAGCGTGACAGGGTCGGTTGAGCAGTTCTTC. The chain joins TRBV7-2 to TRBJ2-1; 7 nucleotides align to TRBD1. This CDR3 contains 13 residues. The germline V gene has CDR1 SGHTA and CDR2 FQGNSA. V lost 5 bases and J lost 9; bases outside the gene matches: 7.

This clonotype was picked up many times. The CDR3 protein is CASSPDGDRGKYEQYV. The CDR3 region has the DNA TGCGCCAGCAGCCCAGATGGGGACAGGGGGAAGTACGAGCAGTACGTC. V and J are TRBV5-1 and TRBJ2-7; the match to TRBD1 covers 11 bases. Trimming removed 4 bases from V and 4 bases from J; junction bases left unmatched: 10. From germline, CDR1 is SGHRS and CDR2 YFSETQ. The CDR3 extends over 16 amino acids.

The CDR3 DNA sequence: TGTGCCAGCAACGAGGACCCGGGCTATGGCTACACCTTC. It encodes CASNEDPGYGYTF. This chain joins TRBV7-2 and TRBJ1-2, with D unclear. This CDR3 is built from 13 residues. The germline CDR1 and CDR2 sequences are SGHTA and FQGNSA. The V end lost 7 bases, the J end lost 4 bases, and 13 bases lay between the germline ends.

The chain has TRBV20-1 and TRBJ2-3; 7 bases match TRBD2. Germline-derived CDR1 and CDR2 are DFQATT and SNEGSKA (reference sequence). The V gene end was trimmed by 6 bases and the J gene end by 0 bases; junction bases not matched to a gene: 12. The CDR3 consists of 16 residues. CDR3 coding DNA: TGCAGTGCCCCCACCGCCTGGCGGGAGAGCACAGATACGCAGTATTTT. This codes for CSAPTAWRESTDTQYF.

This clonotype was counted only a few times. The J gene is TRBJ2-1, the V gene TRBV12-3 or TRBV12-4; perhaps TRBD1 as D (5 bases). V lost 7 bases, J lost 2 bases, and 15 bases lay in between. There are 15 residues in the CDR3. The CDR3 DNA is TGTGCCAGCATCCTAGGGGTTCGCCCCTACAATGAGCAGTTCTTC. It encodes CASILGVRPYNEQFF.

This clonotype was counted only a few times. This chain joins TRBV6-1 and TRBJ1-5, with 8 positions matching TRBD1. CDR3 size: 14 residues. Germline values: CDR1 MNHNS, CDR2 SASEGT. J lost 4 bases, V lost 6 bases, and 5 bases had no gene match. CDR3 protein: CASSRTGLNQPQHF. Written as DNA, the CDR3 is TGTGCCAGCAGCCGGACAGGGCTGAATCAGCCCCAGCATTTT.